This T cell receptor (beta chain) was identified during a study of cytomegalovirus exposure and HLA in healthy donors. Regarding the study as a whole: The study assumed roughly uniform donor sequencing depth for presence/absence analyses. An analysis was carried out at a later point. It showed that HLA-associated TCR beta chains were more clonally expanded than equally common non-associated chains. It was reportedly the case that the classifier diagnosed cytomegalovirus status with high specificity and sensitivity. The study reported that TCR beta sequences accurately predicted HLA-A and HLA-B alleles in most subjects.

The germline V gene has CDR1 SGHNT and CDR2 YYREEE (reference sequence). CDR3 length equals 17 residues. PCR employed 60 Vbeta and 13 Jbeta primers. TCRdb keeps only in-frame clones here, not all; method: immunoSEQ multiplex PCR. The sample records around 130,000 clones, about 73% being singletons. Worth noting for this clone: The antigen remains undetermined.

This sequence joins TRBV5-4 and TRBJ2-5; 10 bases line up with TRBD2. The tail of the sequence fits TRBJ2-7 better, so the J call may be wrong. The material sequenced was PBMCs. The receptor comes from a middle-aged woman in good health and CMV-seropositive. The CDR3 nucleotides are TGTGCCAGCAGCTTGGGATCAGCTAGCGGGAGAAACTACGAGCAGTACTTC. Protein sequence: CASSLGSASGRNYEQYF.